This TCR beta chain was observed in a study of beta chain features in type 1 diabetes (dated by TCRdb to the late 2010s). In the study overall: Mean age, gender distribution, total cell number and subset yield did not differ between patients and healthy donors. A total of 85 million to 140 million sorted cells were examined across all samples, and a strong correlation was observed between cell number per subset and RNA yield. The study compared the TCRB repertoires of sorted circulating CD4+ T cell subsets in recently diagnosed type 1 diabetes patients with those in matched healthy donors. Regulatory and stem cell-like memory subsets were isolated from only 8 patients and about 8 healthy donors, whereas naive and central memory subsets came from all 30 or so donors.

The High Capacity cDNA Reverse Transcription Kit was used to reverse transcribe all of the isolated RNA, meaning that expressed TCRB transcripts were what got sequenced. Deep immunoSEQ sequencing was performed on naive, central memory and regulatory T cell samples, with an average of around 3.5 million total reads per sample. Sorted cells were lysed in RLT buffer, and RNA was extracted using DNase-treated RNeasy Micro or Mini kits according to cell number. To prevent cross-contamination, each cell subset was processed individually, whereas patient and healthy donor samples were processed jointly. The immunoSEQ multiplex PCR was used to amplify TCRB sequences from cDNA, generating 87-bp fragments that spanned the CDR3 region. Amplicons were sequenced on the Illumina HiSeq platform. In the original analysis: PCR bias was corrected computationally using synthetic template baselines, and reads within Hamming distance 2 were collapsed, with unmergeable singletons discarded. Reads were aligned against IMGT so that V, D and J genes, CDR3 length and insertions or deletions at six rearrangement sites could be assigned. Within each subset, clonotype counts were normalized to the number of sorted cells before true diversity and Gini coefficients were calculated with the tcR R package. The overlap coefficient, calculated on TCRB nucleotide sequences, was used to quantify repertoire sharing. In its TCRdb copy, this immuneACCESS table keeps in-frame sequences only and misses some clones. Where compared with another copy, unresolved V genes explain less than half of these, and the others have no known cause. The V and J calls and the clone size are those of that table, but D and trimming were determined from the DNA. The sample yields more than 300,000 clones; around 9.6% were counted once. Over 0.45% of the sample comes from the top ten.

Each donor gave one peripheral blood draw, roughly 120 mL on average, collected into heparinised tubes. Using a panel that included CD45RO, CCR7, CD25, CD127, CD95 and CD27, naive, central memory, regulatory and stem cell-like memory CD4+ T cells were sorted on a BD FACSAria II. A purity above 98% was achieved for all sorted populations. Right away, PBMCs were isolated by Lymphoprep density gradient centrifugation and were stained directly, with no culture step. Samples were stained and sorted in pairs, with one healthy donor and one patient per experiment, so that batch effects were minimized. Overall study outcomes, separate from this receptor: Because the HLA sub-analyses included only small numbers of individuals, any influence of HLA type on TCRB rearrangement was left unresolved. PCR might favor shorter templates, but patient and control samples were amplified and corrected together, so any skew would affect both groups equally. The naive, central memory and regulatory TCRB repertoires appeared to resemble one another more closely among patients than among healthy donors. In all four CD4+ subsets, TCRB CDR3 length was moderately but significantly shorter in type 1 diabetes patients. Fewer insertions and more nucleotide deletions at VDJ recombination sites were observed in patients with type 1 diabetes, implying thymic rearrangement abnormalities. Because cDNA was sequenced instead of genomic DNA, highly expressing activated cells could be over-represented, though the groups showed no difference in activation or CD3 levels.

From its cysteine to its phenylalanine, the CDR3 spans 15 amino acids. Only the CDR3 region is kept as DNA, spanning 45 bases read in frame from base 1. Sequences MNHNY (CDR1) and SVGAGI (CDR2) are obtained from the germline V gene (reference sequence). V lost 4 bases and J lost 7 bases, and the count of bases not matched to a germline gene is 8. This clone was seen a handful of times. This clone's antigen is unknown. The record has no base qualities; no much larger clone is one base away. This TCR was sampled from a man younger than 45 with type 1 diabetes. The rearrangement joined TRBV6-6 to TRBJ2-1, and TRBD1 matches 9 of the central bases. The sequenced sample consisted of central memory CD4+ T cells from blood. The DNA is TGTGCCAGCAGTTCGCCGGGACAGGGACGGAATGAGCAGTTCTTC. This encodes CASSSPGQGRNEQFF.